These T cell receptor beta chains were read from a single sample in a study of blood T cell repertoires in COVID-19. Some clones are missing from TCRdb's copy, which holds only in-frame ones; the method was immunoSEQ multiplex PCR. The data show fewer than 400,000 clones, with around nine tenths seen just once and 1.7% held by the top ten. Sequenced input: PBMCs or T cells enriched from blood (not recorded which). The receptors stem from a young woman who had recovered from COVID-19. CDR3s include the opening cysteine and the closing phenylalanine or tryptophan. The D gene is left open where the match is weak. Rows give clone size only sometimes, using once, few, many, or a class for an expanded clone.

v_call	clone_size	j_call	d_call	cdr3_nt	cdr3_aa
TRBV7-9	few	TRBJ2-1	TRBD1	TGTGCCAGCAGCACTACAGGGGTAGCCAGGTCCAACGAGCAGTTCTTC	CASSTTGVARSNEQFF
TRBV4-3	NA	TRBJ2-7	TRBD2	TGCGCCAGCAGCCATTCATTTAGCGGGGGGTCCTACGAGCAGTACTTC	CASSHSFSGGSYEQYF
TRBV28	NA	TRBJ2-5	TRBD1	TGTGCCAGCAGTGTTATCGGACAGGGCGAAGAGACCCAGTACTTC	CASSVIGQGEETQYF
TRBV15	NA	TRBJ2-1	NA	TGTGCCACCAGCATCGGGTACAATGAGCAGTTCTTC	CATSIGYNEQFF
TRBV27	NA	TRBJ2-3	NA	TGTGCCAGCAGTTTTCGGCAGGCAGATACGCAGTATTTT	CASSFRQADTQYF
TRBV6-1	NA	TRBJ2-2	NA	TGTGCCAGCAGTGAAGTCCCGGGACATCGGACCGGGGAGCTGTTTTTT	CASSEVPGHRTGELFF
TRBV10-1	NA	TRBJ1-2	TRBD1	TGCGCCTGGGACAGACTTAACTATGGCTACACCTTC	CAWDRLNYGYTF
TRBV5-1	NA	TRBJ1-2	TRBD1	TGCGCCAGCAGCTTAGGGGGACAGGACTATGGCTACACCTTC	CASSLGGQDYGYTF
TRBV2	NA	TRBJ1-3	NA	TGTGCCAGCAGTGTTGGACAGCTCAACTCTGGAAACACCATATATTTT	CASSVGQLNSGNTIYF
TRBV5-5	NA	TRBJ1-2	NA	TGTGCCAGCAGCTTGGCTGTAGACTATGGCTACACCTTC	CASSLAVDYGYTF
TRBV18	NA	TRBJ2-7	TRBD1	TGTGCCAGCTCACCGCGACAGGGGCTCTCCTACGAGCAGTACTTC	CASSPRQGLSYEQYF
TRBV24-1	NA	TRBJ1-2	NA	TGTGCCACCAGTGATTTCGAACAGGGCGATGGCTACACCTTC	CATSDFEQGDGYTF
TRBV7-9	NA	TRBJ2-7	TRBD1	TGTGCCAGCAGCTTCGGTGACAGGGGGAAGCAGTACTTC	CASSFGDRGKQYF
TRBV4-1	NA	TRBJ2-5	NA	TGCGCCAGCAGCCAAGGACCGGGACTGGGTATAGGGACCCAGTACTTC	CASSQGPGLGIGTQYF
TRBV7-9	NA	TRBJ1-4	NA	TGTGCCAGCAGCTTAGGGCGACAGGCAACTAATGAAAAACTGTTTTTT	CASSLGRQATNEKLFF
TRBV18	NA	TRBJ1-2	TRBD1	TGTGCCAGCTCACCCAGTTCCGGACAGGGGGTAGGTGGCTACACCTTC	CASSPSSGQGVGGYTF
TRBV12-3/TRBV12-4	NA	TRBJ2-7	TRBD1	TGTGCCAGCAGTAGGACAGGGTTAACCGAGCAGTACTTC	CASSRTGLTEQYF
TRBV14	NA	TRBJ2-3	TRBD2	TGTGCCAGCAGCCGACTGCGGACTAGCGGTAGCACAGATACGCAGTATTTT	CASSRLRTSGSTDTQYF
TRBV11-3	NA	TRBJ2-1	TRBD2	TGTGCCAGCAGCTTAGTGGCTAGCGGGTTTAATGAGCAGTTCTTC	CASSLVASGFNEQFF
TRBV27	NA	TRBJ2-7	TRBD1	TGTGCCAGCAGTTCTCCATGGGACAGGGATCGGGAGCAGTACTTC	CASSSPWDRDREQYF
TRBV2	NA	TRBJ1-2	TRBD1	TGTGCCAGCAGCGGGACAGGGTTCAGCTATGGCTACACCTTC	CASSGTGFSYGYTF
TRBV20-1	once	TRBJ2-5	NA	TGCAGTGCGGAGAGACAAGAGACCCAGTACTTC	CSAERQETQYF
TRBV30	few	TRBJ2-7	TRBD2	TGTGCCTGGAGGACTAGCGGGAGAGGGTACGAGCAGTACTTC	CAWRTSGRGYEQYF
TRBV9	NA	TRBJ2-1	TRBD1	TGTGCCAGCAGCGCGGGACAGGTAGTGGGTGAGCAGTTCTTC	CASSAGQVVGEQFF
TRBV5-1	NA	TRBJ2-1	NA	TGCGCCAGCAGCTTGGCCGGCGGGGATTCTCACAATGAGCAGTTCTTC	CASSLAGGDSHNEQFF
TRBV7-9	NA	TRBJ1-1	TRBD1	TGTGCCAGCAGCTTATTACAGGGGGAAGCTTTCTTT	CASSLLQGEAFF
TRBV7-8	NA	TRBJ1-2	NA	TGTGCCAGCAGCCCTGATTGGGGAGATGGCTACACCTTC	CASSPDWGDGYTF
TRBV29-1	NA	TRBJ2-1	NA	TGCAGCGTTGATCGCGGCCATGAGCAGTTCTTC	CSVDRGHEQFF
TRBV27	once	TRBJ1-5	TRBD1	TGTGCCAGCAGTTCTTGGACAGGCCTTAATCAGCCCCAGCATTTT	CASSSWTGLNQPQHF
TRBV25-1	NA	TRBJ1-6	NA	TGTGCCAGCAGTGAATATACAGAATATAATTCACCCCTCCACTTT	CASSEYTEYNSPLHF
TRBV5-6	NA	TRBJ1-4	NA	TGTGCCAGCAGCTTATCAGGGATGGGGGAAAAACTGTTTTTT	CASSLSGMGEKLFF
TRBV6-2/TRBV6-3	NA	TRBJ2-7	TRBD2	TGTGCCAGCAGCCCAAGAGGACTAGCGGTCTTTTACGAGCAGTACTTC	CASSPRGLAVFYEQYF
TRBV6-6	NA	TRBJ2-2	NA	TGTGCCAGCAGCCACCTCCGAGAAGGGGGATTGGTTTTT	CASSHLREGGLVF
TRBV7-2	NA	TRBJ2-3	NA	TGTGCCAGCAGCTTCCGACAGGCAATAGATACGCAGTATTTT	CASSFRQAIDTQYF
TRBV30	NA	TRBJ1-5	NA	TGTGCCTGGACCAAAGGGGGGAGGGAGATGCCCCTTAGCAATCAGCCCCAGCATTTT	CAWTKGGREMPLSNQPQHF
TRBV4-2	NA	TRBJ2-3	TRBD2	TGTGCCAGCAGCCAAACCACTAGCGGGGGGGCTTCAGATACGCAGTATTTT	CASSQTTSGGASDTQYF
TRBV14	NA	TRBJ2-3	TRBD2	TGTGCCAGCAGCCATTTTGCGAGCGGGAGAATCACAGATACGCAGTATTTT	CASSHFASGRITDTQYF
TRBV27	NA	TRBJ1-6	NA	TGTGCCAGCAGTTTGGTGCGGAGTAATTCACCCCTCCACTTT	CASSLVRSNSPLHF
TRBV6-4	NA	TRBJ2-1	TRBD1	TGTGCCAGCAGACCGGGACAGGGAGACAATGAGCAGTTCTTC	CASRPGQGDNEQFF
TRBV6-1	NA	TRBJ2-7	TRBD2	TGTGCCAGCAGTGAAAGGGTAGCGGGCACCTACGAGCAGTACTTC	CASSERVAGTYEQYF
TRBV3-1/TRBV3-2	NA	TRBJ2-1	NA	TGTGCCAGCAGCCCGAGACAGGCCGTTAGCCCCTACAATGAGCAGTTCTTC	CASSPRQAVSPYNEQFF
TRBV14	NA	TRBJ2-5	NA	TGTGCCAGCAGCCCAAAGCCCCTTAGCGGTCTCCTCCAAGAGACCCAGTACTTC	CASSPKPLSGLLQETQYF
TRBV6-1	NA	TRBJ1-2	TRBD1	TGTGCCAGCAGTGCCCGATGGGGGGGACAGGGTCTTTTTGGCTACACCTTC	CASSARWGGQGLFGYTF
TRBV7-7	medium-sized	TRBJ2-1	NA	TGTGCCAGCAGCTTAGGGGGCGATTCCTACAATGAGCAGTTCTTC	CASSLGGDSYNEQFF
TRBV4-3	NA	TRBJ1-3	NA	TGCGCCAGCAGCCAAGATCCGGGGACTGGAAACACCATATATTTT	CASSQDPGTGNTIYF
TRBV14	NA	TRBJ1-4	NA	TGTGCCAGCAGCCCCTACCGCAGGGGCGGTGAAAAACTGTTTTTT	CASSPYRRGGEKLFF
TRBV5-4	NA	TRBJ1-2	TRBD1	TGTGCCAGCAGCTTACCGGGGACAGCAGCGAGCACCTTC	CASSLPGTAASTF
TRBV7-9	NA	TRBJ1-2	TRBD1	TGTGCCAGCAGCTTAGTTGGGACAGCAAACTATGGCTACACCTTC	CASSLVGTANYGYTF
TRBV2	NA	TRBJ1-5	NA	TGTGCCAGCGAATACCCGGGTAGCAATCAGCCCCAGCATTTT	CASEYPGSNQPQHF
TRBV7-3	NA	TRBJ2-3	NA	TGTGCCAGCAGCTTACAGGGATACACAGATACGCAGTATTTT	CASSLQGYTDTQYF
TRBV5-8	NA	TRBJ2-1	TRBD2	TGTGCCAGCAGCTTGTTGGCGGGAGCCTTTGGGGAGCAGTTCTTC	CASSLLAGAFGEQFF
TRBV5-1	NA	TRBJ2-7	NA	TGCGCCAGCAGTTATTTCTCGACAAACTACGAGCAGTACTTC	CASSYFSTNYEQYF
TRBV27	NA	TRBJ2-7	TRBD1	TGTGCCAGCAATCCGGGACAGAGCTCCTACGAGCAGTACTTC	CASNPGQSSYEQYF
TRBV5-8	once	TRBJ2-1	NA	TGTGCCAGCAGCTTTGGCAGCGGAGACTACAATGAGCAGTTCTTC	CASSFGSGDYNEQFF
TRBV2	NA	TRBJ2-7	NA	TGTGCCAGCAGTGATCCTAACTATTATCTCTCCTACGAGCAGTACTTC	CASSDPNYYLSYEQYF
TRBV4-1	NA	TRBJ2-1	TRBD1	TGCGCCAGCAGCCAAACCGGTCCCGGGACAGGTACCAATGAGCAGTTCTTC	CASSQTGPGTGTNEQFF
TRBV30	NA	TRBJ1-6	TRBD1	TGTGCCTGGAGTGTATTAGGACAGGGATCACCCCTCCACTTT	CAWSVLGQGSPLHF
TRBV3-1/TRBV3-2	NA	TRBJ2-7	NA	TGTGCCAGCAGTCCGTCTGTGACAGTGGGAAAGCAGTACTTC	CASSPSVTVGKQYF